Below, 10 T cell receptor beta chains from the same sample are listed, as sequenced in a study of radiation and T cells in renal cell carcinoma. As for time point: baseline pretreatment blood. Treatment indicated: 15 Gy SBRT to primary tumor, nephrectomy 4 weeks later. Assay used: immunoSEQ multiplex PCR; TCRdb lists only in-frame clones, some missing. There are 150,000 or so clones in the sample; about 88% occur only once, and about 12% lies in the top ten. Sequencing used blood, obtained from a patient whose treatment included radiotherapy and nephrectomy. All receptors derive from a woman between 50 and 59 years old with renal cell carcinoma.

The V call is TRBV27, the J call TRBJ1-6; no firm D call. The CDR3 extends over 11 amino acids. Germline V gene sequence: CDR1 MNHEY, CDR2 SMNVEV (reference sequence). The ends were cut back, 7 bases at V and 13 bases at J, with 11 bases in the middle. CDR3 sequence (DNA): TGTGCCAGCACCGATTCCGGGCCCCTCCACTTT. Residues: CASTDSGPLHF.

V usage is TRBV9 and J usage is TRBJ1-1; TRBD1 matches 8 bases. CDR1 is SGDLS and CDR2 is YYNGEE in the germline V gene. The CDR3 is 17 amino acids. V shed 4 bases, J shed 0 bases, and the junction held 11 bases outside the gene matches. CDR3 DNA: TGTGCCAGCAGCCCTCGACAGGGGCCACCAATGAACACTGAAGCTTTCTTT. It encodes CASSPRQGPPMNTEAFF.

V gene TRBV6-1 combines with J gene TRBJ2-7; the D is unclear. The CDR3 is 14 residues long. The V and J ends lost 6 bases and 1 base respectively, with 13 bases between them. Germline lookup yields CDR1 MNHNS and CDR2 SASEGT. The CDR3 DNA follows: TGTGCCAGCAGAAGGCACCAAAATTCCTACGAGCAGTACTTC. Protein sequence: CASRRHQNSYEQYF.

This chain connects TRBV7-3 to TRBJ1-2, with TRBD1 matching 9 bases. CDR1 is SGHTA and CDR2 is FQGTGA in the germline V gene. The CDR3 length is 13 residues. The trim removed 5 bases at V and 8 bases at J, leaving 6 bases unmatched. The CDR3 protein is CASSPGQGGGYTF. CDR3 DNA: TGTGCCAGCAGCCCGGGACAGGGTGGCGGCTACACCTTC.

This chain joins TRBV7-2 and TRBJ2-5, with 10 bases aligning to TRBD1. V was pared by 5 bases and J by 5 bases, with 5 bases of the junction left unmatched. The germline V gene has CDR1 SGHTA and CDR2 FQGNSA. The CDR3 is 14 amino acids. The DNA for the CDR3 is TGTGCCAGCAGCAGACAGGGGGCGTGGGAGACCCAGTACTTC. This codes for CASSRQGAWETQYF.

The chain joins TRBV19 to TRBJ1-2; TRBD1 aligns across 7 bases. CDR3 size: 14 residues. Per germline, CDR1 LNHDA and CDR2 SQIVND (reference sequence). V shed 4 bases and J 6 bases; nucleotides not matched to a gene: 8. CDR3 in amino acids: CASSRTGPADGYTF. In DNA, the CDR3 is TGTGCCAGTAGTAGGACAGGCCCGGCGGATGGCTACACCTTC.

The CDR3 nucleotides read TGTGCCAGCAATCTCCTTCGGGACAGCTCCTATGGCTACACCTTC. As protein: CASNLLRDSSYGYTF. This chain connects TRBV6-1 to TRBJ1-2; 7 bases line up with TRBD1. This CDR3 region has 15 residues. Germline V gene data show CDR1 as MNHNS and CDR2 as SASEGT. The ends lost 7 bases at V and 4 bases at J; junction bases unmatched: 12.

The chain has TRBV6-6 and TRBJ1-5; 9 nucleotides agree with TRBD1. CDR1 MNHNY and CDR2 SVGAGI come from the germline V gene (reference sequence). The CDR3 is 16 amino acids. The V and J ends lost 1 base and 2 bases, in that order; junction bases with no gene match: 3. The CDR3 nucleotides are TGTGCCAGCAGTTACTGGGGACAGGGAGGCAATCAGCCCCAGCATTTT. This encodes CASSYWGQGGNQPQHF.

The chain has TRBV21-1 and TRBJ1-6; TRBD1, as called in the table, went unchecked against the DNA. TRBV21-1 is deemed a pseudogene. This CDR3 is 16 amino acids long. The CDR3 loop reads CASSARQGANNSPLHF. The CDR3 DNA follows: TGTGCCAGCAGCGCGCGACAGGGGGCTAATAATTCACCCCTCCACTTT.

This chain joins TRBV15 and TRBJ1-1, with 7 positions matching TRBD1. V gave up 3 bases and J gave up 0 bases; unmatched junction bases: 4. Germline CDR1 and CDR2: LNHNV and YYDKDF (reference sequence). This CDR3 comprises 15 residues. The CDR3 nucleotides read TGTGCCACCAGCAGCGTGACAGGGATGAACACTGAAGCTTTCTTT. Translating it yields CATSSVTGMNTEAFF.